The 22 T cell receptor beta chains in this list originate from one sample, sequenced in a study of blood T cells in healthy people across ages. The second PCR ran about 6 to 11 cycles with a sample-barcoded 5' primer and J-beta primers. TCRdb used MiXCR to reprocess the 5' RACE reads, holding one entry per CDR3 protein. Of roughly 1,800,000 distinct CDR3 sequences listed, around 50% were seen once; the top ten hold about 2.1%. The source material was blood. These receptors originate from a woman aged 40 to 55 in good health.

V usage is TRBV4-2 and J usage is TRBJ2-7; D assignment may be TRBD1 or TRBD2 (7 bases each). Germline assignment: CDR1 LGHNA and CDR2 YNFKEQ. V was pared by 4 bases and J by 2 bases, with 15 bases between. This CDR3 has 15 amino acids. CDR3 bases: TGTGCCAGCAGCCCCAGGGGGAGGGAGCCCTACGAGCAGTACTTC. This encodes CASSPRGREPYEQYF.

This clonotype appeared a few times. The V gene is TRBV21-1, the J gene TRBJ2-3; the table assigns TRBD1, which was not confirmed against the DNA. TRBV21-1 is annotated as a pseudogene. The CDR3 covers 15 residues. CDR3 DNA sequence: TGTGCCAGCAGGTCTAACGCCCCTAGCACAGATACGCAGTATTTT. It codes for CASRSNAPSTDTQYF.

The chain carries TRBV27 and TRBJ1-5; no firm D call. The CDR3 runs to 12 residues. Per the germline V gene, CDR1 is MNHEY and CDR2 is SMNVEV (reference sequence). Trimming took off 4 bases at V and 6 bases at J, with 7 bases between the two ends. The CDR3 region is CASSSAGQPQHF. CDR3 in DNA: TGTGCCAGCAGTTCTGCGGGTCAGCCCCAGCATTTT.

This clonotype has just a few counts. This sequence joins TRBV7-2 and TRBJ1-2; no firm D call. There are 14 residues in the CDR3. The germline gives CDR1 SGHTA, CDR2 FQGNSA. V was cut by 5 bases and J by 7 bases, with 17 bases left in between. The CDR3 nucleotides read TGTGCCAGCAGCCGTCCCTTGGGAGAAGGTGGCTACACCTTC. Protein: CASSRPLGEGGYTF.

This clonotype has at least ten counts. CDR3 region: CSARGPTDTQYF. For the CDR3, the DNA is TGCAGTGCTAGGGGACCCACAGATACGCAGTATTTT. The chain uses TRBV20-1 and TRBJ2-3; tentatively, D is TRBD1 or TRBD2 (5 bases each). CDR3 length: 12 amino acids. Germline CDR1 and CDR2: DFQATT and SNEGSKA (reference sequence). Between the trimmed V and J ends, which lost 3 bases and 2 bases, there was a span of 6 bases.

The rearrangement joins TRBV27 to TRBJ2-3, with 8 positions matching TRBD2. Germline V gene lookup returns CDR1 MNHEY and CDR2 SMNVEV (reference sequence). The CDR3 runs to 17 residues. V shed 2 bases, J shed 4 bases, and the junction held 11 bases outside the gene matches. The CDR3 nucleotides are TGTGCCAGCAGTTTAATCCCCGGGGGGGCTAAATCAGATACGCAGTATTTT. Its translation is CASSLIPGGAKSDTQYF.

This clonotype was counted between two and nine times. This chain connects TRBV29-1 to TRBJ2-4, with D possibly matching TRBD1 (5 bases). The CDR3 length is 13 residues. CDR1 is SQVTM and CDR2 is ANQGSEA in the germline V gene. Between the trimmed V and J ends, which lost 4 bases and 9 bases, there was a span of 16 bases. CDR3 bases: TGCAGCGTTGGCAGGGCCCCTGGGGTCATTCAGTACTTC. Translating it yields CSVGRAPGVIQYF. The full variable domain, rest sourced from reference TRBV29-1 and TRBJ2-4, is SAVISQKPSRDICQRGTSLTIQCQVDSQVTMMFWYRQQPGQSLTLIATANQGSEATYESGFVIDKFPISRPNLTFSTLTVSNMSPEDSSIYLCSVGRAPGVIQYFGAGTRLSVL.

The chain uses TRBV20-1 and TRBJ1-5; D unclear. CDR1 is DFQATT, CDR2 SNEGSKA, per germline (reference sequence). This CDR3 is built from 15 residues. Trimming removed 4 bases at V and 0 bases at J, with 13 bases between. CDR3 residues: CSATLVGYSNQPQHF. The CDR3 bases are TGCAGTGCTACCTTGGTGGGCTATAGCAATCAGCCCCAGCATTTT.

This clonotype has at least ten counts. This chain links TRBV7-2 with TRBJ2-3; the D call may be TRBD1 or TRBD2 (5 bases each). CDR1 is SGHTA, CDR2 FQGNSA, per germline. The V end lost 6 bases, the J end lost 1 base, and 11 bases lay between the germline ends. The CDR3 has 14 amino acids. CDR3 amino acids: CASSGGRGTDTQYF. In DNA form, the CDR3 reads TGTGCCAGCAGTGGGGGAAGAGGCACAGATACGCAGTATTTT.

The chain joins TRBV29-1 to TRBJ2-1; the D gene is possibly TRBD1 (7 bases). The germline gives CDR1 SQVTM, CDR2 ANQGSEA. The CDR3 is made up of 14 amino acids. V lost 6 bases, J lost 7 bases, and 19 bases lay in between. The CDR3 loop is CSVPGQKAGNEQFF. CDR3 bases: TGCAGCGTCCCGGGACAGAAGGCGGGAAATGAGCAGTTCTTC.

J is TRBJ2-5 and V is TRBV29-1; D gene unclear. V was clipped by 4 bases and J by 11 bases, with 11 bases between them. Germline values: CDR1 SQVTM, CDR2 ANQGSEA. This CDR3 is 10 amino acids long. CDR3 DNA: TGCAGCGTTGTCTACACTGAGCAGTACTTC. Its protein product is CSVVYTEQYF.

The genes are TRBV28 and TRBJ1-2; unclear D gene. Germline values: CDR1 MDHEN, CDR2 SYDVKM. Trimming cost V 5 bases and J 5 bases, with 15 bases left between them. This CDR3 comprises 14 residues. CDR3 DNA sequence: TGTGCCAGCAGTCCCCAGGCGACTTCATATGGCTACACCTTC. This encodes CASSPQATSYGYTF.

Comment on this clonotype: At one end the junction does not follow the germline gene, possibly because of a read error. The rearrangement uses TRBV4-2 and TRBJ1-2, with D maybe TRBD1 (5 bases). CDR1 and CDR2 from the germline V gene are LGHNA and YNFKEQ. The CDR3 consists of 15 residues. The CDR3 loop reads CVSSRDLDSYYGYTF. CDR3 nucleotide sequence: TGTGTCAGCAGCCGAGATCTTGACAGCTACTATGGCTACACCTTC.

The chain uses TRBV15 and TRBJ2-7, with D perhaps matching TRBD2 (7 bases). The V gene's germline CDR1 is LNHNV and CDR2 YYDKDF (reference sequence). V was clipped by 1 base and J by 4 bases, with 11 bases between them. The CDR3 length is 14 residues. CDR3 amino acids: CATSRAGGSYEQYF. For the CDR3, the DNA is TGTGCCACCAGCAGAGCGGGGGGCAGTTACGAGCAGTACTTC.

This clonotype was seen a few times. The V call is TRBV5-1, the J call TRBJ2-4, with TRBD2 as a possible D gene (6 bases). V lost 6 bases to trimming and J lost 1 base, with 17 bases between them. The V gene's germline CDR1 is SGHRS and CDR2 YFSETQ. The length of the CDR3 is 16 residues. The CDR3 sequence is CASILRGKVAKNIQYF. The CDR3 DNA reads as TGCGCCAGCATTCTCCGCGGGAAGGTGGCCAAAAACATTCAGTACTTC.

The J gene is TRBJ2-5, the V gene TRBV27, with 13 bases fitting TRBD2. V gave up 3 bases and J gave up 11 bases; unmatched junction bases: 6. There are 14 residues in the CDR3. In germline, CDR1 is MNHEY, CDR2 SMNVEV (reference sequence). The CDR3 region is CASSLGLAGTKQYF. As DNA, the CDR3 is TGTGCCAGCAGTTTGGGACTAGCGGGGACAAAGCAGTACTTC.

This chain joins TRBV29-1 and TRBJ2-5; 11 nucleotides match TRBD1. Germline assignment: CDR1 SQVTM and CDR2 ANQGSEA. V dropped 7 bases and J dropped 6; count of bases not matched to a gene: 7. CDR3 length: 13 residues. In nucleotides, the CDR3 is TGCAGCGCCGGGGACAGGGGGTTAAAGACCCAGTACTTC. This sequence encodes CSAGDRGLKTQYF.

This clonotype was observed a few times. The chain recombines TRBV20-1 with TRBJ2-1; 9 nucleotides line up with TRBD1. From germline, CDR1 is DFQATT and CDR2 SNEGSKA (reference sequence). This CDR3 comprises 15 residues. V lost 3 bases, J lost 8 bases, and 11 bases stayed unmatched. For the CDR3, the DNA is TGCAGTGCTAGGGTCCCGGGACAGGGTCGCTATGAGCAGTTCTTC. Residues: CSARVPGQGRYEQFF.

The rearrangement links TRBV6-6 to TRBJ2-7; TRBD1 matches at 11 bases. V shed 5 bases and J 7 bases; nucleotides not matched to a gene: 10. This CDR3 spans 15 amino acids. Germline lookup yields CDR1 MNHNY and CDR2 SVGAGI (reference sequence). CDR3 bases: TGTGCCAGCAGTCCCGGGACAGGGGGGGTCAATGAGCAGTACTTC. Encoded protein: CASSPGTGGVNEQYF.

This chain uses TRBV6-2 or TRBV6-3 with TRBJ2-4, with D tentatively TRBD1 or TRBD2 (5 bases each). TRBJ2-7 matches the DNA end more closely, so the J call is doubtful. This CDR3 comprises 13 residues. Germline lookup yields CDR1 MNHEY and CDR2 SVGEGT. The CDR3 DNA sequence: TGTGCCAGCAAAGGGACGCGCTCCTACGAGCAGTACTTC. Encoded protein: CASKGTRSYEQYF.

This clonotype was observed once. The V and J genes are TRBV4-2 and TRBJ2-5; 7 bases are a match to TRBD2. The J call is uncertain, as TRBJ2-7 better fits the DNA end. CDR3 length: 17 amino acids. The germline gives CDR1 LGHNA, CDR2 YNFKEQ. The CDR3 DNA reads TGTGCCAGCAGCCAAGGCCCGCCCGGGACTATTCCCCACGAGCAGTACTTC. It is translated as CASSQGPPGTIPHEQYF.

The chain recombines TRBV25-1 with TRBJ2-1; a possible D gene is TRBD1 (7 bases). Germline V lookup: CDR1 MGHDK, CDR2 SYGVNS. The CDR3 length is 11 residues. The V end lost 6 bases, the J end lost 10 bases, and 10 bases lay between the germline ends. The CDR3 is CASREGQEQFF. CDR3 DNA: TGTGCCAGCAGGGAGGGACAGGAGCAGTTCTTC.